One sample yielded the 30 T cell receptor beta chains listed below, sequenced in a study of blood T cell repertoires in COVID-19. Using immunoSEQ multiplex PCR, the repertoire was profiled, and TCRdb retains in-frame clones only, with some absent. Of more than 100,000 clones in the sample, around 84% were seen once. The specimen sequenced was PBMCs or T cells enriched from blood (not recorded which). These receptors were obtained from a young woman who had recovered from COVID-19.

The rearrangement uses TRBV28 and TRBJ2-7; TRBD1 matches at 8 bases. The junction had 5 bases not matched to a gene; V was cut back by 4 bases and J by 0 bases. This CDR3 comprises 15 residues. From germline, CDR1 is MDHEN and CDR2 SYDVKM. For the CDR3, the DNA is TGTGCCAGCAGTTCGCAGGGGGCAAGCTCCTACGAGCAGTACTTC. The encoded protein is CASSSQGASSYEQYF.

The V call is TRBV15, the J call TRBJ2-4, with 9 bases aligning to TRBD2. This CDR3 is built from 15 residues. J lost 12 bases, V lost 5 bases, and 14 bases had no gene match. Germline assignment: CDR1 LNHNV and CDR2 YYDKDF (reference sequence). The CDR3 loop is CATSPRGSGRRDQYF. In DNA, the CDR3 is TGTGCCACCAGCCCCCGAGGTAGCGGGAGAAGGGATCAGTACTTC.

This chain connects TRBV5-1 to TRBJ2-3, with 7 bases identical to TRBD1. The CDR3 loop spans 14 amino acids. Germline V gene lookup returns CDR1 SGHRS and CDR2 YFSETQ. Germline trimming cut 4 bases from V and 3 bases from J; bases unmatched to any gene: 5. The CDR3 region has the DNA TGCGCCAGCAGCCTGGACAGGAGTACAGATACGCAGTATTTT. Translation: CASSLDRSTDTQYF.

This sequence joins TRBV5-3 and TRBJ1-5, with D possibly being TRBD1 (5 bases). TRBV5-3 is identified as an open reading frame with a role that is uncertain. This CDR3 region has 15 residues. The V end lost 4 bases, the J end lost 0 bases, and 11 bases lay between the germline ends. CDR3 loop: CARSDYRYSNQPQHF. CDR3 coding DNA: TGTGCCAGAAGCGATTACAGGTATAGCAATCAGCCCCAGCATTTT.

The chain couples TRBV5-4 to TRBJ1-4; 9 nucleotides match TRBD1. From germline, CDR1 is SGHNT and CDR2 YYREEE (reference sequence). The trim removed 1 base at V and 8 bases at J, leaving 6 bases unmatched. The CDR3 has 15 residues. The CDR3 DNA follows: TGTGCCAGCAGCTTGCCGGGACAGGGAAGGGAAAAACTGTTTTTT. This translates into CASSLPGQGREKLFF. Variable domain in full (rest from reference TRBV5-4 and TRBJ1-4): ETGVTQSPTHLIKTRGQQVTLRCSSQSGHNTVSWYQQALGQGPQFIFQYYREEENGRGNFPPRFSGLQFPNYSSELNVNALELDDSALYLCASSLPGQGREKLFFGSGTQLSVL.

This CDR3 reads CASSEGTSGRAWDEQFF. CDR3 in DNA: TGTGCCAGCAGCGAGGGGACTAGCGGGAGGGCCTGGGATGAGCAGTTCTTC. The chain carries TRBV9 and TRBJ2-1; 16 bases align to TRBD2. J lost 8 bases, V lost 3 bases, and 8 bases had no gene match. CDR1 and CDR2 (germline): SGDLS, YYNGEE. The CDR3 is 17 amino acids.

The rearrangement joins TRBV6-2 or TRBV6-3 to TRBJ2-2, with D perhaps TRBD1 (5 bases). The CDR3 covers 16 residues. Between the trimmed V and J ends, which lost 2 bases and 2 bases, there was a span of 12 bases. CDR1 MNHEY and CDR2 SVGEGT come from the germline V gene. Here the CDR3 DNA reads TGTGCCAGCAGTTACACGCAGGGAATTAACACCGGGGAGCTGTTTTTT. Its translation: CASSYTQGINTGELFF.

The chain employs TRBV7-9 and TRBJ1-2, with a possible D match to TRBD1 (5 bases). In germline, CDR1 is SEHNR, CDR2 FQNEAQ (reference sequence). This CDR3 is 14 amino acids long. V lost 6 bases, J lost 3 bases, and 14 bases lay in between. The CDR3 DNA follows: TGTGCCAGCAGTCAACCAGGGTTCTACTATGGCTACACCTTC. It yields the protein CASSQPGFYYGYTF.

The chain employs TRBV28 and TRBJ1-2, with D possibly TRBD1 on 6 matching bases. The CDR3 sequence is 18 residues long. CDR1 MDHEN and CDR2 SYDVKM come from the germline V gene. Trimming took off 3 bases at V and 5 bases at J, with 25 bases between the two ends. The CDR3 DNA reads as TGTGCCAGCAGTTTTCGACCGGGACAACGATGGGAAGGGTATGGCTACACCTTC. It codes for CASSFRPGQRWEGYGYTF.

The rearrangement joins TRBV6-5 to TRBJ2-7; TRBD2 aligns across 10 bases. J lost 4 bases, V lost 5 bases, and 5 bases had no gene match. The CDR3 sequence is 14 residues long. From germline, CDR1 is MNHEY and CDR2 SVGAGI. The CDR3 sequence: CASSQTSGLYEQYF. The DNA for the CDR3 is TGTGCCAGCAGTCAGACTAGCGGGCTATACGAGCAGTACTTC.

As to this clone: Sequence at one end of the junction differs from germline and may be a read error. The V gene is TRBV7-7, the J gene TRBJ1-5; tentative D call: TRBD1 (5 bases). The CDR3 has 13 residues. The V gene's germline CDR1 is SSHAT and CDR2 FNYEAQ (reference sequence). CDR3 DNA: TGTGCTAGCAGCTTAGAAAGGGGTCAGCCCCAGCATTTT. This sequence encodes CASSLERGQPQHF.

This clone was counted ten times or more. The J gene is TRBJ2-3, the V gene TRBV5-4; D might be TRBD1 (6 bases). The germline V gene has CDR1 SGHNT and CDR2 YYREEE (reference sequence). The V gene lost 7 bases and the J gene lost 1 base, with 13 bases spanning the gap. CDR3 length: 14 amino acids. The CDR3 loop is CASWWAGGTDTQYF. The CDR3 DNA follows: TGTGCCAGCTGGTGGGCAGGGGGCACAGATACGCAGTATTTT.

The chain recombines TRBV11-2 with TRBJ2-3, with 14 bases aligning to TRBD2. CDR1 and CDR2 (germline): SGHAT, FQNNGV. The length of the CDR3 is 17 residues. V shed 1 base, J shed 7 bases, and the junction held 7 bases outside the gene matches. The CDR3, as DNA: TGTGCCAGCAGCTTAGTACCAGGACTAGCGGGAGGTCATACGCAGTATTTT. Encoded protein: CASSLVPGLAGGHTQYF.

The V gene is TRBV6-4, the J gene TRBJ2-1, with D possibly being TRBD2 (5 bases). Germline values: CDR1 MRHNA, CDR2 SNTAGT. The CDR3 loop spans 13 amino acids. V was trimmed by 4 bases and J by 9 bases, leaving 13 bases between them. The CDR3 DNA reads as TGTGCCAGCAGTGCCGTCTCGAGGGCTGAGCAGTTCTTC. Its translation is CASSAVSRAEQFF.

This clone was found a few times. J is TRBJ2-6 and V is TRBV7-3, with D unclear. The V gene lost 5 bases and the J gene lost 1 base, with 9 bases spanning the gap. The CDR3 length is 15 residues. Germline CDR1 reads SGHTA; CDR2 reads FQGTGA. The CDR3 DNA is TGTGCCAGCAGCCCACAGCTTTCTGGGGCCAACGTCCTGACTTTC. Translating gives CASSPQLSGANVLTF.

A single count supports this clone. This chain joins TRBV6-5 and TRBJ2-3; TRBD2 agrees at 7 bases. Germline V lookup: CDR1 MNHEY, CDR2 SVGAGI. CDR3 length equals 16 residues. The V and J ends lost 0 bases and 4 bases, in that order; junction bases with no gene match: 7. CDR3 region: CASSYSREGGADTQYF. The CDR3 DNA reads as TGTGCCAGCAGTTACTCGAGGGAGGGCGGGGCAGATACGCAGTATTTT.

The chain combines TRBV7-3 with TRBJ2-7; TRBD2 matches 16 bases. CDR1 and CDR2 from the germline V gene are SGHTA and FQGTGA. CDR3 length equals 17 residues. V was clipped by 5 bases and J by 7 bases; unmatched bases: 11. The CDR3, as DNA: TGTGCCAGCAGCCCCTCCGGGACTAGCGGGAGGGTGCAAGAGCAGTACTTC. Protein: CASSPSGTSGRVQEQYF.

The CDR3 loop is CASPSMGPSSYNEQFF. DNA of the CDR3: TGTGCCAGCCCCTCGATGGGGCCGAGCTCCTACAATGAGCAGTTCTTC. The chain couples TRBV6-6 to TRBJ2-1, with D possibly matching TRBD1 (5 bases). Germline V CDR1 and CDR2: MNHNY, SVGAGI (reference sequence). V lost 8 bases and J 0 bases, leaving 17 bases between the germline ends. This CDR3 has 16 amino acids.

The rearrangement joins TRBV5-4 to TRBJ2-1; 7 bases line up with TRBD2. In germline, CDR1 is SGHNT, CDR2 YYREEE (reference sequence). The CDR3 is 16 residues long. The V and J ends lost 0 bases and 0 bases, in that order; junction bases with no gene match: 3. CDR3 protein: CASSLASGSSYNEQFF. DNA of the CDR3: TGTGCCAGCAGCTTGGCTAGCGGAAGCTCCTACAATGAGCAGTTCTTC.

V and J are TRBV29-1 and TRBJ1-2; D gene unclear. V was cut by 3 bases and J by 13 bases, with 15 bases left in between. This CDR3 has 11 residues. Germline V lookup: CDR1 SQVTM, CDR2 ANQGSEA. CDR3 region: CSVERAMEVTF. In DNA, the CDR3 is TGCAGCGTTGAGAGGGCCATGGAGGTCACCTTC. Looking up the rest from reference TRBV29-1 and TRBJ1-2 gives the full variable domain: SAVISQKPSRDICQRGTSLTIQCQVDSQVTMMFWYRQQPGQSLTLIATANQGSEATYESGFVIDKFPISRPNLTFSTLTVSNMSPEDSSIYLCSVERAMEVTFGSGTRLTVV.

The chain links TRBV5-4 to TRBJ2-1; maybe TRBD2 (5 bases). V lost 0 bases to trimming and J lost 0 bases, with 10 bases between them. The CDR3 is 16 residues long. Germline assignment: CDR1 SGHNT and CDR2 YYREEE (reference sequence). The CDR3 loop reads CASSLEGGSSYNEQFF. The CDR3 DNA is TGTGCCAGCAGCTTGGAAGGTGGGAGCTCCTACAATGAGCAGTTCTTC.

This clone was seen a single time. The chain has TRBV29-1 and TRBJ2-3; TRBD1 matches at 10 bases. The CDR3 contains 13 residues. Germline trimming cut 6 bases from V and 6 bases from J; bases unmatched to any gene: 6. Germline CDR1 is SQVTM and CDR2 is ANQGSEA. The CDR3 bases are TGCAGCGTCCTGACAGGGGGCAGGGATACGCAGTATTTT. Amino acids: CSVLTGGRDTQYF.

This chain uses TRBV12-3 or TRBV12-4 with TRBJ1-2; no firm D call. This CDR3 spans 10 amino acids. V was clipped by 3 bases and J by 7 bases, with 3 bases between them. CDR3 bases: TGTGCCAGCAGTTTCGGTGGCTACACCTTC. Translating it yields CASSFGGYTF.

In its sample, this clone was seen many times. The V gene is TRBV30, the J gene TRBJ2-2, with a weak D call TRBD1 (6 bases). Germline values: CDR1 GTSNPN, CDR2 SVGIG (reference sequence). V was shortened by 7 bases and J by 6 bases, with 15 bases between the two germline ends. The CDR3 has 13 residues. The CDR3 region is CALYRAWAGELFF. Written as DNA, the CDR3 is TGTGCCTTGTACAGGGCGTGGGCCGGGGAGCTGTTTTTT.

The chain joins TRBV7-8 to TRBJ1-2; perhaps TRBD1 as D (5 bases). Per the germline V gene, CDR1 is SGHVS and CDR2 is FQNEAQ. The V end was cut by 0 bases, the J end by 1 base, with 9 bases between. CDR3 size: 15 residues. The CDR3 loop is CASSLAGPGNYGYTF. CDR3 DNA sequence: TGTGCCAGCAGCTTAGCGGGGCCGGGTAACTATGGCTACACCTTC.

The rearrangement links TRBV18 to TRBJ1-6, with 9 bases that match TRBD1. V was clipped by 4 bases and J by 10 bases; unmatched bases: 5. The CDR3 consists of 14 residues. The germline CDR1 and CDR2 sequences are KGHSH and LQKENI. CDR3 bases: TGTGCCAGCTCACGGGACAGGGTTGGGTCACCCCTCCACTTT. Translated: CASSRDRVGSPLHF.

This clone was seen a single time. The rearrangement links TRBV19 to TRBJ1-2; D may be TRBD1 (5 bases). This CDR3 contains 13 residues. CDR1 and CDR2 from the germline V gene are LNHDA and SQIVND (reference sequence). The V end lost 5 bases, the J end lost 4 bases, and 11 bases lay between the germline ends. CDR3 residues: CASSPRQLYGYTF. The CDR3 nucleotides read TGTGCCAGTAGTCCTCGACAGCTCTATGGCTACACCTTC.

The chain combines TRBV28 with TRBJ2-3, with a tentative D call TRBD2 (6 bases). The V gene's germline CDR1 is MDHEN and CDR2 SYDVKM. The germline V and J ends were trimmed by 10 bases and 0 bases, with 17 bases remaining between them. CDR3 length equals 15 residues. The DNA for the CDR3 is TGTGCCACTAAGGCGGGGACGACTAGCACAGATACGCAGTATTTT. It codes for CATKAGTTSTDTQYF.

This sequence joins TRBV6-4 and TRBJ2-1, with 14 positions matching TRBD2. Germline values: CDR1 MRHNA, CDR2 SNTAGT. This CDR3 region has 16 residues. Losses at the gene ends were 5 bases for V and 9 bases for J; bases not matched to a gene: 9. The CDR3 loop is CASSRAGLAGASEQFF. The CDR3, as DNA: TGTGCCAGCAGTAGAGCGGGACTAGCGGGAGCGAGTGAGCAGTTCTTC.

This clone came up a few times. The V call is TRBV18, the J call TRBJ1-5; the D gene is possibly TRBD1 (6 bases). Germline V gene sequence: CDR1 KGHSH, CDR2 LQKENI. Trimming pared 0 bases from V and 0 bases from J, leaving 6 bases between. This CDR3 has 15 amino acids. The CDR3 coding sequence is TGTGCCAGCTCACCACCGGGACATAGCAATCAGCCCCAGCATTTT. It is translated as CASSPPGHSNQPQHF.